A selection of T cell receptor beta chains follows, all from one sample in a study of blood T cell repertoires in COVID-19. Some clones are missing from TCRdb's copy, which holds only in-frame ones; the method was immunoSEQ multiplex PCR. This repertoire shows some 170,000 clones, roughly 80% found once; its top ten account for about 8.4%. The specimen was peripheral blood. The receptors derive from a woman in her 70s with acute or convalescent COVID-19. The CDR3 runs from the conserved cysteine through the conserved F or W. D genes are given only for firm matches. Clone size is given for some rows only: seen once, a few or many times, or a class if the clone is expanded.

D gene	V gene	J gene	clone size	CDR3 length	CDR3 protein	CDR3 DNA
-	TRBV4-1	TRBJ1-6	-	15	CASSFRQLNNSPLHF	TGCGCCAGCAGTTTCAGACAGCTCAATAATTCACCCCTCCACTTT
TRBD1	TRBV4-2	TRBJ1-5	-	17	CASSQDLTGQSNQPQHF	TGTGCCAGCAGCCAAGATCTGACAGGGCAGAGCAATCAGCCCCAGCATTTT
-	TRBV27	TRBJ2-1	-	14	CASSLNYLYNEQFF	TGTGCCAGCAGTTTAAACTATCTCTACAATGAGCAGTTCTTC
-	TRBV15	TRBJ2-7	-	17	CATSRESPWRSTREQYF	TGTGCCACCAGCAGAGAATCGCCCTGGCGGTCCACGAGGGAGCAGTACTTC
TRBD1	TRBV19	TRBJ1-2	-	13	CAIRRGQDYGYTF	TGTGCCATACGCAGGGGGCAAGACTATGGCTACACCTTC
-	TRBV19	TRBJ1-4	once	17	CASSIEAGSGWGEKLFF	TGTGCCAGTAGTATAGAAGCAGGGTCCGGCTGGGGTGAAAAACTGTTTTTT
-	TRBV5-5	TRBJ2-5	-	14	CASSRYIIEETQYF	TGTGCCAGCAGCCGGTATATTATCGAAGAGACCCAGTACTTC
TRBD1	TRBV5-1	TRBJ1-2	-	15	CASSLAVRGQHGYTF	TGCGCCAGCAGCTTGGCCGTCAGGGGGCAACATGGCTACACCTTC
-	TRBV28	TRBJ1-6	-	15	CASSLLRVYNSPLHF	TGTGCCAGCAGTCTACTTCGGGTTTACAATTCACCCCTCCACTTT
TRBD1	TRBV18	TRBJ1-4	-	16	CASSPRTGGTNEKLFF	TGTGCCAGCTCACCAAGGACAGGGGGCACTAATGAAAAACTGTTTTTT
TRBD2	TRBV2	TRBJ2-7	-	16	CASSDRAGGSSHEQYF	TGTGCCAGCAGTGACCGTGCGGGGGGGTCTTCCCACGAGCAGTACTTC
TRBD1	TRBV15	TRBJ1-2	-	15	CATSRDGRQGGSYTF	TGTGCCACCAGCAGAGATGGGAGACAGGGCGGTAGCTACACCTTC
TRBD2	TRBV6-2/TRBV6-3	TRBJ2-3	-	17	CASSSASGGLSTDTQYF	TGTGCCAGCAGTTCGGCTAGCGGGGGGCTTAGCACAGATACGCAGTATTTT
TRBD1	TRBV5-4	TRBJ2-1	few	15	CASSGGTGGYNEQFF	TGTGCCAGCAGCGGCGGGACAGGGGGCTACAATGAGCAGTTCTTC
-	TRBV9	TRBJ1-5	-	12	CASSSEVGPQHF	TGTGCCAGCAGCTCGGAGGTGGGTCCCCAGCATTTT
TRBD2	TRBV7-2	TRBJ2-3	-	15	CASSLTSGDGDTQYF	TGTGCCAGCAGCTTAACTAGCGGGGACGGAGATACGCAGTATTTT
-	TRBV6-2/TRBV6-3	TRBJ1-1	few	14	CASSYTQAHQTAFF	TGTGCCAGCAGTTACACCCAGGCCCATCAGACCGCTTTCTTT
-	TRBV28	TRBJ1-1	-	13	CASSLAADTEAFF	TGTGCCAGCAGTTTGGCGGCGGACACTGAAGCTTTCTTT
TRBD2	TRBV27	TRBJ2-1	-	15	CASSPSGSSYNEQFF	TGTGCCAGCAGTCCCAGCGGGAGCTCCTACAATGAGCAGTTCTTC
-	TRBV5-6	TRBJ2-7	-	16	CASSPVFGGVTYEQYF	TGTGCCAGCAGCCCTGTATTTGGCGGGGTTACCTACGAGCAGTACTTC
-	TRBV28	TRBJ1-2	-	13	CASSETGSDGYTF	TGTGCCAGCAGTGAGACAGGTTCCGACGGCTACACCTTC
TRBD1	TRBV28	TRBJ1-2	-	14	CASRRQGLDYGYTF	TGTGCCAGCAGGAGACAGGGACTGGACTATGGCTACACCTTC
-	TRBV5-1	TRBJ2-3	once	16	CASSLDLASGTDTQYF	TGCGCCAGCAGCTTGGATCTTGCGTCAGGAACAGATACGCAGTATTTT
TRBD2	TRBV28	TRBJ2-1	-	15	CASSPTSGGYNEQFF	TGTGCCAGCAGCCCTACTAGCGGGGGTTACAATGAGCAGTTCTTC
TRBD1	TRBV7-9	TRBJ2-5	-	16	CASSSAGTGRQETQYF	TGTGCCAGCAGCTCTGCCGGGACAGGGCGGCAAGAGACCCAGTACTTC
-	TRBV25-1	TRBJ1-2	once	14	CASTPGGARYGYTF	TGTGCCAGCACCCCCGGGGGGGCTAGATATGGCTACACCTTC
-	TRBV7-8	TRBJ1-6	-	14	CASSLRGDNSPLHF	TGTGCCAGCAGCTTAAGGGGTGATAATTCACCCCTCCACTTT
-	TRBV14	TRBJ2-4	once	18	CASSQDGAKQDGKYIQYF	TGTGCCAGCAGCCAAGATGGGGCCAAACAGGATGGAAAATACATTCAGTACTTC
TRBD2	TRBV4-3	TRBJ2-7	-	17	CASSLGTSGGSSYEQYF	TGCGCCAGCAGCCTCGGGACTAGCGGGGGGAGCTCCTACGAGCAGTACTTC
-	TRBV18	TRBJ2-2	-	12	CASSQAGGELFF	TGTGCCAGCTCACAAGCGGGCGGGGAGCTGTTTTTT